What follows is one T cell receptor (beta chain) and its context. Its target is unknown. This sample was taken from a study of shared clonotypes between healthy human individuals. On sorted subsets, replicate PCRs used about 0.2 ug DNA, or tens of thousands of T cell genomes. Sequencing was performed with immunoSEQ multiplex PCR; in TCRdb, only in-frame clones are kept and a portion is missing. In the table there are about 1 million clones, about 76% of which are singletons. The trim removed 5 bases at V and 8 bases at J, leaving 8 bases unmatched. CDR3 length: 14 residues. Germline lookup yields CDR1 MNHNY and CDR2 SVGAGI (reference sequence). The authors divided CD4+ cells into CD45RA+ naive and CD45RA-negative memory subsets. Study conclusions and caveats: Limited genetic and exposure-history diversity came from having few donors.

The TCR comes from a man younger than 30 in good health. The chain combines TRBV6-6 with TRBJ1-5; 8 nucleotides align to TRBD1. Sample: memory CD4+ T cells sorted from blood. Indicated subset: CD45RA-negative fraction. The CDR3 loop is CASSDRTGREPQHF. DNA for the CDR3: TGTGCCAGCAGTGACAGGACAGGGAGGGAGCCCCAGCATTTT.